This TCR beta chain was captured by sequencing in a study of cytomegalovirus exposure and HLA in healthy donors. With 60 Vbeta and 13 Jbeta primers, the PCR was carried out. Data came from immunoSEQ multiplex PCR; TCRdb stores just in-frame clones and leaves some out. Among 100,000 to 150,000 clones listed, over 60% were seen once. The V end was cut by 4 bases, the J end by 1 base, with 12 bases between. The CDR3 runs to 15 residues. This clonotype was sampled from a woman aged 40 to 50 in good health and CMV-seropositive. The chain employs TRBV5-3 and TRBJ1-3; D unresolved. TRBV5-3 is placed among ORFs of uncertain function. Sequenced: PBMCs. For the CDR3, the DNA is TGTGCCAGAAGCACCCCATCCAGGTCTGGAAACACCATATATTTT. Its protein is CARSTPSRSGNTIYF.